Following are 8 T cell receptor beta chains from one sample sequenced in a study of T cell responses to AZD1222 COVID-19 vaccine. This table comes from immunoSEQ multiplex PCR, and its TCRdb copy is limited to in-frame clones, with some not included. The sample has more than 150,000 clones; around 94% are singletons. Specimen: peripheral blood, collected on day 0 of AZD1222 vaccination. The origin of the receptors is an adult in good health.

The chain couples TRBV28 to TRBJ1-1, with TRBD1 as a possible D gene (5 bases). Germline-derived CDR1 and CDR2 are MDHEN and SYDVKM. The V end lost 3 bases, the J end lost 5 bases, and 10 bases lay between the germline ends. There are 13 residues in the CDR3. The CDR3 coding sequence is TGTGCCAGCAGTTTCCGCAAGGGGACTGAAGCTTTCTTT. The encoded protein is CASSFRKGTEAFF.

The genes are TRBV28 and TRBJ1-1; maybe TRBD1 (5 bases). The V end lost 2 bases, the J end lost 3 bases, and 7 bases lay between the germline ends. Per the germline V gene, CDR1 is MDHEN and CDR2 is SYDVKM. The CDR3 has 13 amino acids. The CDR3 bases are TGTGCCAGCAGTTTAGACAGCTACACTGAAGCTTTCTTT. This gives the protein CASSLDSYTEAFF.

The chain combines TRBV9 with TRBJ1-4; 9 bases match TRBD1. After removal of 4 bases from V and 8 bases from J, the junction contained 9 bases not matched to a gene. The germline V gene encodes CDR1 SGDLS and CDR2 YYNGEE. The CDR3 extends over 15 amino acids. CDR3 in amino acids: CASSHGDRDWEKLFF. The DNA of the CDR3 is TGTGCCAGCAGCCACGGGGACAGGGATTGGGAAAAACTGTTTTTT.

The rearrangement links TRBV6-5 to TRBJ2-7; a possible D gene is TRBD1 (6 bases). Germline V gene sequence: CDR1 MNHEY, CDR2 SVGAGI. The V gene lost 7 bases and the J gene lost 5 bases, with 18 bases spanning the gap. The CDR3 extends over 14 amino acids. Written as DNA, the CDR3 is TGTGCCAGCACTCTCATAACAGGGAGCGACGAGCAGTACTTC. It codes for CASTLITGSDEQYF.

V and J are TRBV6-5 and TRBJ1-1; the D gene is possibly TRBD1 (5 bases). The germline V and J ends were trimmed by 5 bases and 1 base, with 8 bases remaining between them. Germline V gives CDR1 MNHEY, CDR2 SVGAGI. The CDR3 covers 13 residues. CDR3 bases: TGTGCCAGCAGTCCAGGGAGGAACACTGAAGCTTTCTTT. Protein sequence: CASSPGRNTEAFF.

This chain links TRBV29-1 with TRBJ2-7; weak D call: TRBD1 (5 bases). Germline CDR1 and CDR2: SQVTM and ANQGSEA. Trimming removed 4 bases from V and 0 bases from J, with 13 bases in between. The CDR3 sequence is 14 residues long. CDR3 in DNA: TGCAGCGTTGCCGATCTGGACATCTCCTACGAGCAGTACTTC. This gives the protein CSVADLDISYEQYF.

The J gene is TRBJ2-3, the V gene TRBV11-2, with no clear D. Germline lookup yields CDR1 SGHAT and CDR2 FQNNGV. Trimming took off 3 bases at V and 0 bases at J, with 13 bases between the two ends. The CDR3 spans 16 residues. As DNA, the CDR3 is TGTGCCAGCAGCTTGCCCTACGACCCTAGCACAGATACGCAGTATTTT. This codes for CASSLPYDPSTDTQYF. The whole variable domain, remainder taken from reference TRBV11-2 and TRBJ2-3, is EAGVAQSPRYKIIEKRQSVAFWCNPISGHATLYWYQQILGQGPKLLIQFQNNGVVDDSQLPKDRFSAERLKGVDSTLKIQPAKLEDSAVYLCASSLPYDPSTDTQYFGPGTRLTVL.

This chain links TRBV27 with TRBJ2-2; D call uncertain. This CDR3 is 15 amino acids long. Germline V gives CDR1 MNHEY, CDR2 SMNVEV (reference sequence). V lost 4 bases and J 6 bases, leaving 15 bases between the germline ends. The CDR3 DNA follows: TGTGCCAGCAGTTCTTTGAGACTTCCCCCCGGGGAGCTGTTTTTT. Translated, it gives CASSSLRLPPGELFF.